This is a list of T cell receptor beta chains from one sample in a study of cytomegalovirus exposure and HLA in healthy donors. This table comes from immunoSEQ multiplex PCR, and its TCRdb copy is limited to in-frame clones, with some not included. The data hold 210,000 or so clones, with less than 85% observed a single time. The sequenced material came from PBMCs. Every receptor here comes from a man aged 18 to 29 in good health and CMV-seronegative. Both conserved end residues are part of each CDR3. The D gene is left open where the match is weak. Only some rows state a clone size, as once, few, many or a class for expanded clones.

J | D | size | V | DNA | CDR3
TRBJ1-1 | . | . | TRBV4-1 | TGCGCCAGCAGCCAAAGGGGCCAGGGGACTGAAGCTTTCTTT | CASSQRGQGTEAFF
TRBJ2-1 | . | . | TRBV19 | TGTGCCAGTAGTGCCGTCTCAGGGCCCTCCAATGAGCAGTTCTTC | CASSAVSGPSNEQFF
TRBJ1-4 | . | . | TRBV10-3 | TGTGCCATCAGTGGGGGGGGTGAAAAACTGTTTTTT | CAISGGGEKLFF
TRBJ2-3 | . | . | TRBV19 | TGTGCCAGTAGAGCCTTCAGGGGTAGCTTGAGCACAGATACGCAGTATTTT | CASRAFRGSLSTDTQYF
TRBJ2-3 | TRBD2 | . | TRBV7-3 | TGTGCCAGCAGCACGGGACTACACGCAACCTCGGATACGCAGTATTTT | CASSTGLHATSDTQYF
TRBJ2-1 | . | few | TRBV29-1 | TGCAGCGTTGGTTCCTGGACAATCTACAATGAGCAGTTCTTC | CSVGSWTIYNEQFF
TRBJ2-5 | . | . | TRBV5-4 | TGTGCCAGCACACGGGACACCCAAGAGACCCAGTACTTC | CASTRDTQETQYF
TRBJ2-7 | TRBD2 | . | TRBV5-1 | TGCGCCAGCAGCTTCGGGCTAGCGGGGCCCTACGAGCAGTACTTC | CASSFGLAGPYEQYF
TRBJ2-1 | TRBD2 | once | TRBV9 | TGTGCCAGCAGCGAGAGAGCAGCGGGAGGGTACAATGAGCAGTTCTTC | CASSERAAGGYNEQFF
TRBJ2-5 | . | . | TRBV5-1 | TGCGCCAGCAGGGGGGCAGGAACCCCCAGGGAGACCCAGTACTTC | CASRGAGTPRETQYF
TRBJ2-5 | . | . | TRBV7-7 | TGTGCTAGCAGCAACACACCGTACCAAGAGACCCAGTACTTC | CASSNTPYQETQYF
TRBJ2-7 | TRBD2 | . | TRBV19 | TGTGCCAGCAGCCGGGGACTAGCGGACGAGCAGTACTTC | CASSRGLADEQYF
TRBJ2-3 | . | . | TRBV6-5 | TGTGCCAGCAGTTCCACAACGACAAGCACAGATACGCAGTATTTT | CASSSTTTSTDTQYF
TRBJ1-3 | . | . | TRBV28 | TGTGCCAGCAGTTTATCTGGCCTCTCTGGAAACACCATATATTTT | CASSLSGLSGNTIYF
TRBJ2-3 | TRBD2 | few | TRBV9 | TGTGCCAGCAGCGGGACTAGCGGGGTCACAGATACGCAGTATTTT | CASSGTSGVTDTQYF
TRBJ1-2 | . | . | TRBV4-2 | TGTGCCAGCAGCCCACAGGGTGAGGGGAGTGGCTACACCTTC | CASSPQGEGSGYTF
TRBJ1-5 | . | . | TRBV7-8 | TGTGCCACCGGGCCGGGGGGCAATCAGCCCCAGCATTTT | CATGPGGNQPQHF
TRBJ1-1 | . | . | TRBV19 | TGTGCCAGTAGTCGGGAGGGGCTGGACACTGAAGCTTTCTTT | CASSREGLDTEAFF
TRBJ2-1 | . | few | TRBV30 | TGTGCCTGGAGTGATGGTAGCGGCCCCTACAATGAGCAGTTCTTC | CAWSDGSGPYNEQFF
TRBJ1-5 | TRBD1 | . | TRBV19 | TGTGCCAGTAGACTACCGGGACAGAATAATCAGCCCCAGCATTTT | CASRLPGQNNQPQHF
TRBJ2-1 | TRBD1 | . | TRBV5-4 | TGTGCCAGCAGCACCCCCTCGGTAGGGACAGGGGTTTCCTACAATGAGCAGTTCTTC | CASSTPSVGTGVSYNEQFF
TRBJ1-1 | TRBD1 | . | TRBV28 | TGTGCCAGCAGTCCACGGACAGGGGTCATGAACACTGAAGCTTTCTTT | CASSPRTGVMNTEAFF
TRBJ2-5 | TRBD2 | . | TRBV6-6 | TGTGCCAGCAGTCGAAGGACTAGCGGGAGGGAGACCCAGTACTTC | CASSRRTSGRETQYF
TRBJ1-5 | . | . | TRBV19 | TGTGCCAGTAGTGAACAGGTCTCCAATCAGCCCCAGCATTTT | CASSEQVSNQPQHF
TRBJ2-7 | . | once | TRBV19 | TGTGCCAGTAACGCGCCGGGAGTCTCCTACGAGCAGTACTTC | CASNAPGVSYEQYF
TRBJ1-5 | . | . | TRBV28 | TGTGCCAGCAGTGAGTTGGCCCAGGGGCAGCCCCAGCATTTT | CASSELAQGQPQHF
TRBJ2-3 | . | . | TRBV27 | TGTGCCAGCCATATTATGTGGCAGGGGCACTCATCATCACCTATTACAGATACGCAGTATTTT | CASHIMWQGHSSSPITDTQYF
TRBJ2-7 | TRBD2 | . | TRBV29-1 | TGCAGCTGGGGGGGTCTCCCCCCCTACTACGAGCAGTACTTC | CSWGGLPPYYEQYF
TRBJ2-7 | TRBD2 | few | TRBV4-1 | TGCGCCAGCAGCCATACCGGGACTAGCGGGAGACCGACCTACGAGCAGTACTTC | CASSHTGTSGRPTYEQYF
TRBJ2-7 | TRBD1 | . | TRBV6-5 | TGTGCCAGCATTGGACAGGGCCCCCACGAGCAGTACTTC | CASIGQGPHEQYF
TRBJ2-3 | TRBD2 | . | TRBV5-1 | TGCGCCAGCAGCTTGGTAGTAGCGGGAGCCCGAGGGCTAAGGGATACGCAGTATTTT | CASSLVVAGARGLRDTQYF
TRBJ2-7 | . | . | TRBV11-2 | TGTGCCAGCAGCTCACTCCAGGGTTTCGGGGGAGTGCAGTACTTC | CASSSLQGFGGVQYF
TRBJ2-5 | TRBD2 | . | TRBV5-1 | TGCGCCAGCAGCTTGGCAGCGGGAGACACTGAGACCCAGTACTTC | CASSLAAGDTETQYF
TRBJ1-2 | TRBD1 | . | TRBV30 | TGTGCCTGGAGTCAACGGGACAGTTATGGCTACACCTTC | CAWSQRDSYGYTF
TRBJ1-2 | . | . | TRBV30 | TGTGCCTGGAGTGCTGGTACTCGAGGCTATGGCTACACCTTC | CAWSAGTRGYGYTF
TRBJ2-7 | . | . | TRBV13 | TGTGCCAGCAGCCCCCCCCTCTCCTACGAGCAGTACTTC | CASSPPLSYEQYF
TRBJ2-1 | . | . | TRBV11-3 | TGTGCCAGCAGCTCACGGGTGCACAATGAGCAGTTCTTC | CASSSRVHNEQFF
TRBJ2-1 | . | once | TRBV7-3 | TGTGCCAGCAGCTTAAGCTACGGGAACCCCTACAATGAGCAGTTCTTC | CASSLSYGNPYNEQFF
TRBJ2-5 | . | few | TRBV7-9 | TGTGCCAGCAGCTTATCAGGGGTTTCCGAGACCCAGTACTTC | CASSLSGVSETQYF
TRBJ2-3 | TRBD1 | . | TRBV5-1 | TGCGCCAGCAGCCTGAAGGGGGCGGGCACAGATACGCAGTATTTT | CASSLKGAGTDTQYF
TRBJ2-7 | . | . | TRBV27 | TGTGCCAGCAGTGTCTCCGGGACACTAAACTACGAGCAGTACTTC | CASSVSGTLNYEQYF
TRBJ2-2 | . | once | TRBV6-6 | TGTGCCAGCAGTTACACTAGCCGGGGCGGGGAGCTGTTTTTT | CASSYTSRGGELFF
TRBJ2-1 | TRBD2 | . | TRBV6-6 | TGTGCCAGCAGTTCGTGGACTAGCGGGAGGGACAATGAGCAGTTCTTC | CASSSWTSGRDNEQFF
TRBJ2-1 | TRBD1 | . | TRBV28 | TGTGCCAGCAGTCCAGGGGGTTCCAATGAGCAGTTCTTC | CASSPGGSNEQFF
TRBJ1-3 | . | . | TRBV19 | TGTGCCAGTAGCCAACGGGAGGGTGCCGGAAACACCATATATTTT | CASSQREGAGNTIYF
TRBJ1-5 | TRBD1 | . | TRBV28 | TGTGCCAGCAGTCCGCAGACAGGGGGGGACCAGCCCCAGCATTTT | CASSPQTGGDQPQHF
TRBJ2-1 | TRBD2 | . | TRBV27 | TGTGCCAGCAGCTCCTTAGCGGGAGGGCCGAAGAATGAGCAGTTCTTC | CASSSLAGGPKNEQFF
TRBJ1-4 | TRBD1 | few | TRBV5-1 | TGCGCCAGCAGCTACAGGGGGCCCACAACTAATGAAAAACTGTTTTTT | CASSYRGPTTNEKLFF
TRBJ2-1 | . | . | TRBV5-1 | TGCGCCAGCAGCTTGGCCTCGGGTAGCCACCGCGATGAGCAGTTCTTC | CASSLASGSHRDEQFF
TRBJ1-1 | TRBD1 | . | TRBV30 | TGTGCCTGGAGCCAGACAGGGGAAGCTTTCTTT | CAWSQTGEAFF